In its sample, the clone carrying this T cell receptor (beta chain) was seen a few times. Time point denoted: pretreatment peripheral blood. Measured with immunoSEQ multiplex PCR; TCRdb has only the in-frame clones, and not every one. The repertoire has 84,000 or so clones, over 75% of them found once; the top ten carry over 13%. These data are taken from a study of PD-L1 blockade in urothelial cancer. CDR1 and CDR2 from the germline V gene are MDHEN and SYDVKM. CDR3 length: 15 amino acids. Deletions cut 3 bases from V and 4 bases from J, with 12 bases between. The origin of this receptor is a man between 60 and 70 years old with urothelial cancer. The material was PBMCs, obtained around atezolizumab (anti-PD-L1) treatment. V is TRBV28 and J is TRBJ2-2; TRBD1 might be the D (5 bases). The CDR3: CASSFRVTVTGELFF. The CDR3 DNA sequence: TGTGCCAGCAGTTTTCGCGTGACAGTCACCGGGGAGCTGTTTTTT.